The 31 T cell receptor beta chains given below trace back to one sample, sequenced in a study of blood T cells in healthy people across ages. A second PCR of 7 to 11 cycles used a sample-barcoded 5' primer and a J-beta primer mix. MiXCR, applied by TCRdb to the 5' RACE reads, yields one record per CDR3 protein. The sample includes over a million distinct CDR3 sequences, 42% of them seen just once. The material sequenced was blood. Every receptor here comes from a woman in her late teens or twenties in good health.

The V call is TRBV12-3 or TRBV12-4, the J call TRBJ2-1; 9 nucleotides align to TRBD2. V was pared by 6 bases and J by 0 bases, with 9 bases of the junction left unmatched. The CDR3 covers 17 residues. The CDR3 reads CASRYNSGGFSYNEQFF. The CDR3 DNA reads as TGTGCCAGCAGATATAATAGCGGGGGATTCTCCTACAATGAGCAGTTCTTC.

This clonotype occurred a few times. The chain combines TRBV5-1 with TRBJ1-5; the D is unclear. Germline CDR1 is SGHRS and CDR2 is YFSETQ. The ends were cut back, 0 bases at V and 5 bases at J, with 6 bases in the middle. The CDR3 loop spans 13 amino acids. CDR3 sequence (DNA): TGCGCCAGCAGCTTGGCCCGGGATCAGCCCCAGCATTTT. It is translated as CASSLARDQPQHF.

This chain joins TRBV10-3 and TRBJ2-2; 13 bases line up with TRBD2. Germline values: CDR1 ENHRY, CDR2 SYGVKD. Trimming took 5 bases from V and 0 from J; bases not matched to a gene: 6. This CDR3 spans 18 amino acids. CDR3 in amino acids: CAISLGLAGATNTGELFF. DNA of the CDR3: TGTGCCATCAGTCTCGGACTAGCGGGGGCCACGAACACCGGGGAGCTGTTTTTT.

This clonotype turned up a few times. The junction and the germline gene differ at one end; a read error may be behind it. V usage is TRBV29-1 and J usage is TRBJ2-3, with a tentative D call TRBD1 (6 bases). This CDR3 spans 11 amino acids. The germline CDR1 and CDR2 sequences are SQVTM and ANQGSEA. CDR3: CSVEQGDAQYF. The CDR3 bases are TGCAGCGTAGAACAGGGAGATGCGCAGTATTTT.

This chain joins TRBV15 and TRBJ1-2; D is perhaps TRBD1 (5 bases). From germline, CDR1 is LNHNV and CDR2 YYDKDF (reference sequence). The germline V and J ends were trimmed by 4 bases and 4 bases, with 10 bases remaining between them. This CDR3 has 13 residues. CDR3 in DNA: TGTGCCACCAGCATTGGGACCTCCTATGGCTACACCTTC. Residues: CATSIGTSYGYTF.

This clonotype was recorded only once. The DNA of the CDR3 is TGTGCCAGCAGCCCACTAGCGGGGGTGACCTACAATGAGCAGTACTTC. Translation gives CASSPLAGVTYNEQYF. The genes are TRBV27 and TRBJ2-1; 11 positions agree with TRBD2. Gene TRBJ2-7 matches the end of the DNA better, so the J call may be wrong. Germline V gene lookup returns CDR1 MNHEY and CDR2 SMNVEV (reference sequence). The CDR3 spans 16 residues.

In this sample, this clonotype turned up a few times. The V gene is TRBV6-1, the J gene TRBJ2-7, with D hard to call. The CDR3 is 13 amino acids. V shed 8 bases and J shed 7 bases, with 18 bases lying between them. Per the germline V gene, CDR1 is MNHNS and CDR2 is SASEGT. In DNA, the CDR3 is TGTGCCAGCGGGTCGACAATCGGAACGGAGCAGTACTTC. Protein product: CASGSTIGTEQYF.

The chain joins TRBV20-1 to TRBJ1-1; the D is unclear. The V gene lost 3 bases and the J gene lost 5 bases, with 13 bases spanning the gap. Germline V lookup: CDR1 DFQATT, CDR2 SNEGSKA (reference sequence). This CDR3 has 13 residues. CDR3 in amino acids: CSARDLGSTEAFF. CDR3 coding DNA: TGCAGTGCTAGGGATCTAGGTTCAACTGAAGCTTTCTTT.

This clonotype was picked up a small number of times. The chain couples TRBV4-2 to TRBJ2-4, with D unresolved. The better agreement between TRBJ2-7 and the DNA end casts doubt on the J call. Germline CDR1 is LGHNA and CDR2 is YNFKEQ. The CDR3 spans 14 residues. This CDR3 is CASSPSPGWYEQYF. In nucleotides, the CDR3 is TGTGCCAGCAGCCCTAGTCCAGGTTGGTACGAGCAGTACTTC.

This clonotype showed up just a few times. The chain uses TRBV4-2 and TRBJ2-5, with 13 bases that match TRBD2. The CDR3 is 16 amino acids. After removal of 5 bases from V and 11 bases from J, the junction contained 14 bases not matched to a gene. Germline V CDR1 and CDR2: LGHNA, YNFKEQ. The CDR3 is CASSAGTSGTNNEQYF. CDR3 nucleotides: TGTGCCAGCAGCGCCGGGACTAGCGGGACTAACAATGAGCAGTACTTC.

The genes are TRBV12-3 or TRBV12-4 and TRBJ1-3; D might be TRBD1 (5 bases). The CDR3 is 13 amino acids. Trimming took 7 bases from V and 8 from J, leaving 15 bases between them. The DNA for the CDR3 is TGTGCCAGCACCCAGGGCCTTGGGGACACCATATATTTT. This codes for CASTQGLGDTIYF.

The V call is TRBV27, the J call TRBJ2-7; tentatively, D is TRBD1 or TRBD2 (5 bases each). CDR1 and CDR2 (germline): MNHEY, SMNVEV (reference sequence). This CDR3 spans 14 amino acids. The V end lost 2 bases, the J end lost 2 bases, and 10 bases lay between the germline ends. The CDR3 is CASSLRRGPYEQYF. The CDR3 nucleotides read TGTGCCAGCAGTTTACGCCGGGGACCCTACGAGCAGTACTTC.

This clonotype was observed a handful of times. The chain is built from TRBV20-1 and TRBJ2-5; 7 bases line up with TRBD2. CDR3 size: 14 residues. The V gene end was trimmed by 5 bases and the J gene end by 2 bases; junction bases not matched to a gene: 8. Germline V lookup: CDR1 DFQATT, CDR2 SNEGSKA (reference sequence). This CDR3 reads CSAPPMGGQETQYF. CDR3 nucleotides: TGCAGTGCTCCCCCCATGGGAGGGCAAGAGACCCAGTACTTC.

V gene TRBV4-1 combines with J gene TRBJ2-4; 7 nucleotides agree with TRBD1. TRBJ2-7 explains the end of the DNA better; the J call may be wrong. The CDR3 has 14 amino acids. CDR1 is MGHRA and CDR2 is YSYEKL in the germline V gene. CDR3 amino acids: CASSPKTGDYEQYF. CDR3 coding DNA: TGCGCCAGCAGCCCCAAAACAGGGGATTACGAGCAGTACTTC.

The chain employs TRBV5-1 and TRBJ1-4; D may be TRBD1 (5 bases). The germline gives CDR1 SGHRS, CDR2 YFSETQ. V lost 0 bases and J 5 bases, leaving 14 bases between the germline ends. The CDR3 runs 16 residues. The CDR3 DNA sequence: TGCGCCAGCAGCTTGGAGGAAGTGGGGCGGAATGAAAAACTGTTTTTT. Its translation is CASSLEEVGRNEKLFF.

The rearrangement links TRBV29-1 to TRBJ2-7; 9 nucleotides line up with TRBD2. V gave up 7 bases and J gave up 1 base; unmatched junction bases: 5. The V gene's germline CDR1 is SQVTM and CDR2 ANQGSEA. The CDR3 extends over 13 amino acids. The DNA for the CDR3 is TGCAGCGGCAGCGGGGGGACTTCCTACGAGCAGTACTTC. Protein: CSGSGGTSYEQYF.

A note on this clonotype: The germline gene is not matched at one end of the junction; a read error may be the cause. This chain connects TRBV3-1 to TRBJ2-1; D call uncertain. In germline, CDR1 is LGHDT, CDR2 YNNKEL (reference sequence). CDR3 length equals 17 residues. Written as DNA, the CDR3 is TGTGCCTGCAGCCCTCGGGCAGGTGTCCTGACCTACAATGAGCAGTTCTTC. Protein sequence: CACSPRAGVLTYNEQFF.

This clonotype was observed a few times. In DNA form, the CDR3 reads TGCAGTGCTAGATCCGCGACTAGCGGGAGAGGGTCCTACGAGCAGTACTTC. It translates to CSARSATSGRGSYEQYF. This rearrangement joins TRBV20-1 to TRBJ2-7; TRBD2 matches 12 bases. The germline V gene encodes CDR1 DFQATT and CDR2 SNEGSKA (reference sequence). Trimming cost V 2 bases and J 1 base; bases outside gene matches: 9. CDR3 size: 17 residues.

The V gene is TRBV7-9, the J gene TRBJ2-1; D is perhaps TRBD2 (5 bases). Germline CDR1 is SEHNR and CDR2 is FQNEAQ (reference sequence). Trimming took off 6 bases at V and 3 bases at J, with 15 bases between the two ends. This CDR3 is 15 amino acids long. The CDR3 here is CASRVPDGNYNEQFF. CDR3 sequence (DNA): TGTGCCAGCAGAGTCCCGGACGGGAACTACAATGAGCAGTTCTTC.

This clonotype was detected only a few times. This rearrangement joins TRBV6-5 to TRBJ2-7; D unclear. The CDR3 length is 15 residues. V lost 2 bases to trimming and J lost 0 bases, with 11 bases between them. Germline loops: CDR1 MNHEY, CDR2 SVGAGI. The CDR3 here is CASSYGVGYSYEQYF. Here the CDR3 DNA reads TGTGCCAGCAGTTACGGGGTGGGATACTCCTACGAGCAGTACTTC.

This clonotype has only a few counts. The rearrangement joins TRBV27 to TRBJ2-3, with a possible D match to TRBD2 (6 bases). The CDR3 runs 14 residues. Germline CDR1 is MNHEY and CDR2 is SMNVEV (reference sequence). V lost 7 bases to trimming and J lost 2 bases, with 13 bases between them. The CDR3 is CASTPRGYTDTQYF. CDR3 DNA: TGTGCCAGCACCCCCCGGGGGTACACAGATACGCAGTATTTT.

This clonotype was observed a few times. The chain links TRBV12-3 or TRBV12-4 to TRBJ1-2; 9 bases are a match to TRBD1. The length of the CDR3 is 14 residues. The junction had 7 bases not matched to a gene; V was cut back by 5 bases and J by 6 bases. The CDR3 DNA is TGTGCCAGCAGTCCACCCGGGACAGGGAATGGCTACACCTTC. Protein: CASSPPGTGNGYTF.

On this clonotype: One junction end does not reproduce the germline sequence, and a read error may be involved. The V call is TRBV13, the J call TRBJ2-5; possibly TRBD2 for D (6 bases). Germline values: CDR1 PRHDT, CDR2 FYEKMQ (reference sequence). The length of the CDR3 is 14 residues. CDR3 sequence reads: CASSFSRGQEAQYF. CDR3 DNA: TGTGCCAGCAGCTTCTCGCGGGGCCAAGAGGCCCAGTACTTC. Full variable domain (remainder filled in from reference TRBV13 and TRBJ2-5): AAGVIQSPRHLIKEKRETATLKCYPIPRHDTVYWYQQGPGQDPQFLISFYEKMQSDKGSIPDRFSAQQFSDYHSELNMSSLELGDSALYFCASSFSRGQEAQYFGPGTRLLVL.

This sequence joins TRBV20-1 and TRBJ2-3; 9 nucleotides match TRBD2. The V segment lost 6 bases and the J segment 4 bases; nucleotides outside the gene matches: 8. Germline CDR1 and CDR2: DFQATT and SNEGSKA (reference sequence). This CDR3 is built from 14 residues. CDR3 DNA: TGCAGTGCCCAGGTGGCTAGCGGGGCAGATACGCAGTATTTT. It encodes CSAQVASGADTQYF.

There are a few counts of this clonotype. The rearrangement uses TRBV6-5 and TRBJ2-1; D is possibly TRBD1 (6 bases). The germline gives CDR1 MNHEY, CDR2 SVGAGI. The CDR3 loop spans 13 amino acids. The V end lost 6 bases, the J end lost 9 bases, and 15 bases lay between the germline ends. The CDR3 sequence is CASSRANRVEQFF. CDR3 in DNA: TGTGCCAGCAGCAGGGCGAACAGGGTTGAGCAGTTCTTC.

This clonotype was counted a few times. The rearrangement joins TRBV12-3 or TRBV12-4 to TRBJ2-1; D gene ambiguous. Between the trimmed V and J ends, which lost 1 base and 6 bases, there was a span of 13 bases. This CDR3 is 15 amino acids long. This CDR3 is CASSLGRTMGNEQFF. Here the CDR3 DNA reads TGTGCCAGCAGTTTAGGCAGGACCATGGGCAATGAGCAGTTCTTC.

The V and J genes are TRBV27 and TRBJ2-5; the D is unclear. The CDR3 covers 12 residues. V lost 5 bases to trimming and J lost 11 bases, with 15 bases between them. The germline gives CDR1 MNHEY, CDR2 SMNVEV (reference sequence). The CDR3 loop is CASSHLSNEQYF. The CDR3, as DNA: TGTGCCAGCAGTCACTTATCCAATGAGCAGTACTTC.

This clonotype was counted a few times. This chain joins TRBV27 and TRBJ2-4; 8 bases map to TRBD1. CDR1 and CDR2 from the germline V gene are MNHEY and SMNVEV (reference sequence). The CDR3 is made up of 16 amino acids. The V gene end was trimmed by 5 bases and the J gene end by 1 base; junction bases not matched to a gene: 7. The CDR3 sequence: CASSPSQGAAKNIQYF. The CDR3 nucleotides are TGTGCCAGCAGTCCGTCGCAGGGGGCCGCCAAAAACATTCAGTACTTC.

The table lists this clonotype with a few counts. Written as DNA, the CDR3 is TGTGCCAGCTCACCAATGAGGCAAGGGACTGGAGAATCACCCCTCCACTTT. It specifies CASSPMRQGTGESPLHF. The V gene is TRBV18, the J gene TRBJ1-6, with D perhaps matching TRBD1 (5 bases). Deletions cut 2 bases from V and 10 bases from J, with 21 bases between. The germline CDR1 and CDR2 sequences are KGHSH and LQKENI. This CDR3 comprises 17 residues. The entire variable domain, with the rest obtained from reference TRBV18 and TRBJ1-6, is as follows: NAGVMQNPRHLVRRRGQEARLRCSPMKGHSHVYWYRQLPEEGLKFMVYLQKENIIDESGMPKERFSAEFPKEGPSILRIQQVVRGDSAAYFCASSPMRQGTGESPLHFGNGTRLTVT.

This sequence joins TRBV4-2 and TRBJ2-4; D possibly corresponds to TRBD1 (5 bases). The DNA end is a closer match to TRBJ2-7, so the J assignment may be wrong. Germline-derived CDR1 and CDR2 are LGHNA and YNFKEQ. The CDR3 is 15 residues long. The CDR3 loop reads CASSQERDSPYEQYF. CDR3 in DNA: TGTGCCAGCAGCCAAGAACGCGACAGCCCCTACGAGCAGTACTTC.

The chain employs TRBV2 and TRBJ1-2, with D uncertain. CDR3 size: 15 residues. V shed 0 bases and J shed 8 bases, with 16 bases lying between them. Per the germline V gene, CDR1 is SNHLY and CDR2 is FYNNEI. The CDR3 DNA follows: TGTGCCAGCAGTGAAGCGCATACAGCACGGGAAGGCTACACCTTC. As protein: CASSEAHTAREGYTF.